The 11 T cell receptor beta chains given below trace back to one sample, sequenced in a study of blood T cell repertoires in COVID-19. TCRdb keeps only in-frame clones here, not all; method: immunoSEQ multiplex PCR. The top ten hold 0.95% to 1.3% of the sample, which has approximately 450,000 clones, around 87% seen once. The specimen sequenced was PBMCs or T cells enriched from blood (not recorded which). The receptors shown here come from a man younger than 40 who had recovered from COVID-19.

Worth noting for this clone: Other DNA sequences of this sample code for an identical CDR3. The chain combines TRBV5-1 with TRBJ1-6; 10 bases match TRBD1. V trimming: 4 bases; J trimming: 7 bases; junction bases outside the gene matches: 2. The germline CDR1 and CDR2 sequences are SGHRS and YFSETQ. There are 14 residues in the CDR3. The CDR3 DNA reads as TGCGCCAGCAGCCTGGGACAGGGGAATTCACCCCTCCACTTT. Amino acid sequence: CASSLGQGNSPLHF.

V and J are TRBV28 and TRBJ1-5; no reliable D call. From germline, CDR1 is MDHEN and CDR2 SYDVKM. V was cut by 2 bases and J by 0 bases, with 8 bases left in between. This CDR3 is 15 amino acids long. The CDR3 here is CASSLSGNSNQPQHF. The CDR3 nucleotides are TGTGCCAGCAGTTTAAGCGGGAATAGCAATCAGCCCCAGCATTTT.

The chain joins TRBV7-3 to TRBJ2-5, with D uncertain. Germline assignment: CDR1 SGHTA and CDR2 FQGTGA. Deletions cut 1 base from V and 4 bases from J, with 10 bases between. The CDR3 is 14 residues long. This chain's CDR3 is CASSLSGSLETQYF. The DNA of the CDR3 is TGTGCCAGCAGCTTAAGTGGCAGTCTAGAGACCCAGTACTTC. Supplemented by reference TRBV7-3 and TRBJ2-5, the full variable domain reads GAGVSQTPSNKVTEKGKYVELRCDPISGHTALYWYRQSLGQGPEFLIYFQGTGAADDSGLPNDRFFAVRPEGSVSTLKIQRTERGDSAVYLCASSLSGSLETQYFGPGTRLLVL.

The chain combines TRBV3-1 (or the pseudogene TRBV3-2) with TRBJ1-2; D possibly corresponds to TRBD1 (5 bases). Trimming left V 3 bases short and J 7 bases short, with 12 bases between. This CDR3 region has 13 residues. The germline CDR1 and CDR2 sequences are LGHDT and YNNKEL (reference sequence). CDR3 DNA sequence: TGTGCCAGCAGCCAGGTTAAAAGGGGTGGCTACACCTTC. This encodes CASSQVKRGGYTF.

The chain employs TRBV28 and TRBJ2-3; D perhaps matches TRBD2 (5 bases). Germline assignment: CDR1 MDHEN and CDR2 SYDVKM. V lost 8 bases to trimming and J lost 4 bases, with 10 bases between them. This CDR3 contains 12 residues. The CDR3 loop is CASRLGADTQYF. CDR3 nucleotide sequence: TGTGCCAGCCGGCTCGGGGCAGATACGCAGTATTTT.

The CDR3 loop reads CASSQVVGTDVYEQYF. CDR3 nucleotides: TGCGCCAGCAGCCAAGTAGTTGGGACAGATGTCTACGAGCAGTACTTC. This chain joins TRBV4-1 and TRBJ2-7; TRBD1 aligns across 7 bases. J lost 3 bases, V lost 1 base, and 9 bases had no gene match. Germline V gives CDR1 MGHRA, CDR2 YSYEKL. The length of the CDR3 is 16 residues.

The gene calls are TRBV27 and TRBJ2-7; 7 bases are shared with TRBD2. The ends lost 11 bases at V and 1 base at J; junction bases unmatched: 11. CDR3 length equals 14 residues. Germline loops: CDR1 MNHEY, CDR2 SMNVEV (reference sequence). CDR3 in amino acids: CASSRGDVSYEQYF. CDR3 in DNA: TGTGCCTCCTCCCGGGGGGATGTTTCCTACGAGCAGTACTTC.

The V and J genes are TRBV11-2 and TRBJ1-2; D remains unclear. V lost 1 base and J lost 5, with 5 bases in between. Germline assignment: CDR1 SGHAT and CDR2 FQNNGV. This CDR3 has 12 residues. DNA of the CDR3: TGTGCCAGCAGCTTAGCCAATTATGGCTACACCTTC. It is translated as CASSLANYGYTF.

The chain uses TRBV5-1 and TRBJ2-7; D may be TRBD2 (6 bases). Germline-derived CDR1 and CDR2 are SGHRS and YFSETQ. Between the trimmed V and J ends, which lost 0 bases and 3 bases, there was a span of 13 bases. The CDR3 extends over 15 amino acids. Here the CDR3 DNA reads TGCGCCAGCAGCTTGGTCTCTAGCGCGGACTACGAGCAGTACTTC. It encodes CASSLVSSADYEQYF.

The rearrangement links TRBV5-5 to TRBJ1-3; 7 positions agree with TRBD1. Germline V CDR1 and CDR2: SGHKS, YYEKEE (reference sequence). This CDR3 spans 17 amino acids. Trimming took 1 base from V and 0 from J; bases not matched to a gene: 7. DNA for the CDR3: TGTGCCAGCAGCTTGACCGGGACAGCTCTCTCTGGAAACACCATATATTTT. This codes for CASSLTGTALSGNTIYF.

This clone appeared a single time. The chain recombines TRBV13 with TRBJ1-6, with D possibly being TRBD1 (5 bases). The ends were cut back, 4 bases at V and 0 bases at J, with 7 bases in the middle. The CDR3 totals 15 residues. Per germline, CDR1 PRHDT and CDR2 FYEKMQ (reference sequence). The CDR3 is CASSSGSSYNSPLHF. DNA for the CDR3: TGTGCCAGCAGCTCAGGGAGCTCCTATAATTCACCCCTCCACTTT.